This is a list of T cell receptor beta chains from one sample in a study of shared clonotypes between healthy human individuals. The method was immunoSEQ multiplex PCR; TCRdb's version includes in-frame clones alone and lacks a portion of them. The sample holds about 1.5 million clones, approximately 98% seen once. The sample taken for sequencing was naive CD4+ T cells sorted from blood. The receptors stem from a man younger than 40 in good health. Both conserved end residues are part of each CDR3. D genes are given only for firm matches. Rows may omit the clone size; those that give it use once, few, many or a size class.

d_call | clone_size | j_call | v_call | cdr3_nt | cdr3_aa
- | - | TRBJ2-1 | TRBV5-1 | TGCGCCAGCAGCTTGGACTCTAGAGCTGAGCAGTTCTTC | CASSLDSRAEQFF
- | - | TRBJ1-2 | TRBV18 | TGTGCCAGCTCACCACCGGGACTGAAAGACTATGGCTACACCTTC | CASSPPGLKDYGYTF
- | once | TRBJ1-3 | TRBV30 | TGTGCCTGGACGACTTTCTCTGGAAACACCATATATTTT | CAWTTFSGNTIYF
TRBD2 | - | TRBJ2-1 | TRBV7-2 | TGTGCCAGCAGCTTAGTGCAAACTAGCGGGTACAATGAGCAGTTCTTC | CASSLVQTSGYNEQFF
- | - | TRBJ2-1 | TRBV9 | TGTGCCAGCAGCGTAGCTAGTGCAAACAGGGTGGGTGAGCAGTTCTTC | CASSVASANRVGEQFF
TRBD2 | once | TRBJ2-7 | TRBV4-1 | TGCGCCAGCAGCCAAGATCCTAGCGGGATACCCATTTACGAGCAGTACTTC | CASSQDPSGIPIYEQYF
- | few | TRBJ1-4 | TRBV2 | TGTGCCAGCAGTGAAAGTGCGCCGGGGAAACTGTTTTTT | CASSESAPGKLFF
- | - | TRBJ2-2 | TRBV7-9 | TGTGCCAGCAGCTTAGTCCCCCCGAGGAGGGCAGACACCGGGGAGCTGTTTTTT | CASSLVPPRRADTGELFF
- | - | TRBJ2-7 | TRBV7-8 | TGTGCCAGCAGCATCAGAGGCCCCTCGCGGGAGCAGTACTTC | CASSIRGPSREQYF
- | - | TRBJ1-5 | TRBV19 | TGTGCCAGTACCCTCGGAGGGGGGAGCAATCAGCCCCAGCATTTT | CASTLGGGSNQPQHF
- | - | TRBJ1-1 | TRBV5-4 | TGTGCCAGCAGCTTGAAGGGAGGGAACACTGAAGCTTTCTTT | CASSLKGGNTEAFF
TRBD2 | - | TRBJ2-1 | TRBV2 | TGTGCCAGCAGAGTATTGGGGGTGCGGGAGGGCCGAGATGAGCAGTTCTTC | CASRVLGVREGRDEQFF
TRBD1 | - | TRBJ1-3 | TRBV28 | TGTGCCAGCAGTACGCCGGGACAGGGAGGAAACACCATATATTTT | CASSTPGQGGNTIYF
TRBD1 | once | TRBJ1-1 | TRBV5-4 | TGTGCCAGCAGCCCCCCGGGACAGTTAAACACTGAAGCTTTCTTT | CASSPPGQLNTEAFF
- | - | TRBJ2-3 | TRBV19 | TGTGCCAGTAGTATCGCTTTCACAGATACGCAGTATTTT | CASSIAFTDTQYF
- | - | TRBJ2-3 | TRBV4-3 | TGCGCCAGCAGCCGAGGACAGCTAGGCCCAGATACGCAGTATTTT | CASSRGQLGPDTQYF
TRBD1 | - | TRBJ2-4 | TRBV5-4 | TGTGCCAGCACCAACTATGGACAGGGGAAAAACATTCAGTACTTC | CASTNYGQGKNIQYF
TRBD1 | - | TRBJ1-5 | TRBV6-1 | TGTGCCAGCAGCCCGACAGGGGGCAATCAGCCCCAGCATTTT | CASSPTGGNQPQHF
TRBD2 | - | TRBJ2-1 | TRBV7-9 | TGTGCCAGCAGCCGAGGATCCTTAGCGGGAGGCTACAATGAGCAGTTCTTC | CASSRGSLAGGYNEQFF
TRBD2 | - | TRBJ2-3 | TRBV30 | TGTGCCTGGAGACTAGCGGGAGGGCCAGATACGCAGTATTTT | CAWRLAGGPDTQYF
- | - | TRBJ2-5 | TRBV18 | TGTGCCAGCTCATCCGGGACTTCGGGGGCAGAGACCCAGTACTTC | CASSSGTSGAETQYF
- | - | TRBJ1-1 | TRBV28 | TGTGCCAGCAGTCCTATAAGACAAATCACTGAAGCTTTCTTT | CASSPIRQITEAFF
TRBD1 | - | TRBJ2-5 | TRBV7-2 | TGTGCCAGCAGCCACGACAGGGGAGAGACCCAGTACTTC | CASSHDRGETQYF
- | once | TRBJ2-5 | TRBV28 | TGTGCCGGACTAAAGGCAGGTCGAGAGACCCAGTACTTC | CAGLKAGRETQYF
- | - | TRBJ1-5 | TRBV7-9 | TGTGCCAGCAGCTTAGGGCCGGGTAGGGATAGCAATCAGCCCCAGCATTTT | CASSLGPGRDSNQPQHF
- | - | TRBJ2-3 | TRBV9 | TGTGCCAGCAGTGTTACGGGACGCACAGATACGCAGTATTTT | CASSVTGRTDTQYF
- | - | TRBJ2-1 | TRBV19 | TGTGCCAGTAGGAAATACAATGAGCAGTTCTTC | CASRKYNEQFF
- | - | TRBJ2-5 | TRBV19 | TGTGCCAGTAGTAGTCAAGAGACCCAGTACTTC | CASSSQETQYF
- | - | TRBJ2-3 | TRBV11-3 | TGTGCCAGCAGCTCGAACAGGGTTACAGATACGCAGTATTTT | CASSSNRVTDTQYF
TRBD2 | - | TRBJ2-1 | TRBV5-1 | TGCGCCAGCAGCTCCGGACTAGCGGGAGAGTTTGAGCAGTTCTTC | CASSSGLAGEFEQFF
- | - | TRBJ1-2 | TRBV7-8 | TGTGCCAGCAGCTTAGCGCCTCGGGGGCGGCTAAACTATGGCTACACCTTC | CASSLAPRGRLNYGYTF
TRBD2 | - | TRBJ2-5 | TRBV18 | TGTGCCAGCTCACCCCTAGCGGGAGTAGAGACCCAGTACTTC | CASSPLAGVETQYF
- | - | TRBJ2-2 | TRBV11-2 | TGTGCCAGCAGCTACACGAACACCGGGGAGCTGTTTTTT | CASSYTNTGELFF
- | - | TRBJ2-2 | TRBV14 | TGTGCCAGCAGCCAAACTTTGGGCGCGGGACTGTTTTTT | CASSQTLGAGLFF
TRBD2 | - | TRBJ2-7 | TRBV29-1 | TGCAGCGTTGCGAGCGGGAGATACGAGCAGTACTTC | CSVASGRYEQYF
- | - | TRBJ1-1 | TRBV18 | TGTGCCAGCTCACCTCGACCGGGACGATGGAACACTGAAGCTTTCTTT | CASSPRPGRWNTEAFF
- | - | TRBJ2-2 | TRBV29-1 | TGCAGCGTTGTGAGAGGAGACGCGAACACCGGGGAGCTGTTTTTT | CSVVRGDANTGELFF
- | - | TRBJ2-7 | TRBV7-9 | TGTGCCAGCAGCCCCGCTGGGCTCGAGCAGTACTTC | CASSPAGLEQYF
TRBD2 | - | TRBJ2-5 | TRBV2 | TGTGCCAGCAGTAAAGGGACTATCCAAGAGACCCAGTACTTC | CASSKGTIQETQYF
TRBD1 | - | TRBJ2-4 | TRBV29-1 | TGCAGCGTTGAAGATACAGGGGTGACCAAAAACATTCAGTACTTC | CSVEDTGVTKNIQYF
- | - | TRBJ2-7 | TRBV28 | TGTGCCAGCAGTTTAAGCCCCCGAGGCTACGAGCAGTACTTC | CASSLSPRGYEQYF